This TCR beta chain is from a study of metastatic and nonmetastatic thyroid tumors. In the original analysis: Clinicopathological groups supplied CDR3 differences that were used to build a distant-metastasis classifier for papillary thyroid cancer. Using MiXCR, TCRdb reanalyzed the PCR reads. TCRdb, rather than the study authors, made the V and J calls. The sample has approximately 35,000 clones; about 21% are singletons. As to this clone: Its target is unknown.

CDR1 is MNHEY and CDR2 is SVGEGT in the germline V gene. V was trimmed by 4 bases and J by 10 bases, leaving 8 bases between them. The CDR3 loop spans 11 amino acids. Thyroid surgery was performed in patients who had received no treatment beforehand. Regarding the study as a whole: Within blood and tumor, benign nodules reportedly had significantly lower TCR beta diversity than malignant thyroid tumors did.

What was sequenced was tumor tissue. This sequence joins TRBV6-2 or TRBV6-3 and TRBJ2-1; D is uncertain. The receptor was isolated from a male donor with papillary thyroid cancer or a benign thyroid nodule (not recorded which). Some clones in this sample may be carry-over from other donors' samples. The CDR3 protein is CASSFSDEQFF. The CDR3 DNA reads as TGTGCCAGCAGTTTCAGCGACGAGCAGTTCTTC.